The clone carrying this T cell receptor (beta chain) was detected once. The primer mix had 60 Vbeta and 13 Jbeta primers. Sequenced by immunoSEQ multiplex PCR; TCRdb stores in-frame clones only, minus some. The table lists about 160,000 clones, approximately 78% of them singletons, with 1.4% to 1.5% in the top ten. This sample is drawn from a study of cytomegalovirus exposure and HLA in healthy donors. This CDR3 region has 12 residues. Germline values: CDR1 MNHNS, CDR2 SASEGT. V was shortened by 11 bases and J by 5 bases, with 16 bases between the two germline ends. Sequencing was performed on PBMCs. The J gene is TRBJ2-7, the V gene TRBV6-1, with D perhaps TRBD2 (6 bases). The sequence came from a male donor in good health and CMV-seronegative. CDR3 nucleotides: TGTGCCGGAGGGTTACGGCTCGACGAGCAGTACTTC. The encoded protein is CAGGLRLDEQYF.